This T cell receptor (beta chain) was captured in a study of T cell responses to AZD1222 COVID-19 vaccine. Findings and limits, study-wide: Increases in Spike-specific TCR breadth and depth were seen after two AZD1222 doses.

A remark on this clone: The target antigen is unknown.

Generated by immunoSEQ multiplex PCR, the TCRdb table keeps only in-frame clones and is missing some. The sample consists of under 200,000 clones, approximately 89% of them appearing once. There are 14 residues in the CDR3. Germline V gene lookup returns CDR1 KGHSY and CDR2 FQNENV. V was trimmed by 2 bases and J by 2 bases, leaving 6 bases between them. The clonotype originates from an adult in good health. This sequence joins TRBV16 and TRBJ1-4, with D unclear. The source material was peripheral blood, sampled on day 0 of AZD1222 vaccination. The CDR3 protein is CASSQVTTNEKLFF. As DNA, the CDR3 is TGTGCCAGCAGCCAAGTCACTACTAATGAAAAACTGTTTTTT.